The rows below give T cell receptor beta chains drawn from one sample of a study of blood T cells in healthy people across ages. TCRdb analysed the 5' RACE reads with MiXCR anew, one entry per CDR3 protein. Of over a million distinct CDR3 sequences in the sample, 40% to 45% were seen once. What was sequenced was blood. The receptors were gathered from a woman aged 55-69 years in good health. Each CDR3 is given with its conserved first and last residue. D genes are given only for firm matches. Part of the rows lack a size; the others show once, few, many or a class for expanded clones.

V: TRBV2
J: TRBJ2-7
size: -
D: -
CDR3: CASSVGDGEQYF
DNA: TGTGCCAGCAGTGTTGGGGACGGCGAGCAGTACTTC

V: TRBV12-3/TRBV12-4
J: TRBJ1-1
size: -
D: -
CDR3: CASSPQVGRTEAFF
DNA: TGTGCCAGCAGCCCCCAGGTGGGTCGGACTGAAGCTTTCTTT

V: TRBV21-1
J: TRBJ2-4
size: few
D: -
CDR3: CASSKLLVCFQYF
DNA: TGTGCCAGCAGCAAACTGTTGGTATGCTTTCAGTACTTC

V: TRBV29-1
J: TRBJ1-2
size: -
D: -
CDR3: CSVRPGFYGYTF
DNA: TGCAGCGTTCGTCCAGGGTTCTATGGCTACACCTTC

V: TRBV5-1
J: TRBJ2-7
size: -
D: -
CDR3: CASSPGLPAYEQYF
DNA: TGCGCCAGCAGCCCCGGACTACCCGCCTACGAGCAGTACTTC

V: TRBV3-1
J: TRBJ2-1
size: few
D: -
CDR3: CASSQDAGGGRSSYNEQFF
DNA: TGTGCCAGCAGCCAAGACGCAGGGGGAGGGCGGAGCTCTTACAATGAGCAGTTCTTC

V: TRBV15
J: TRBJ1-1
size: -
D: TRBD1
CDR3: CATSNRGVNTEAFF
DNA: TGTGCCACCAGCAACAGGGGTGTGAACACTGAAGCTTTCTTT

V: TRBV9
J: TRBJ2-5
size: -
D: -
CDR3: CASSVTPVASQETQYF
DNA: TGTGCCAGCAGCGTAACCCCGGTGGCATCCCAAGAGACCCAGTACTTC

V: TRBV11-1
J: TRBJ2-1
size: -
D: -
CDR3: CASSLQARQQFF
DNA: TGTGCCAGCAGCTTACAGGCCCGACAACAGTTCTTC

V: TRBV5-1
J: TRBJ2-7
size: -
D: TRBD2
CDR3: CASSLRASGSYEQYF
DNA: TGTGCCAGCAGTTTAAGGGCTAGCGGGAGTTACGAGCAGTACTTC

V: TRBV27
J: TRBJ1-5
size: once
D: -
CDR3: CASSLGPDQPQHF
DNA: TGTGCCAGCAGTTTAGGGCCCGATCAGCCCCAGCATTTT

V: TRBV5-1
J: TRBJ2-3
size: many
D: TRBD1
CDR3: CASSLRQGRTDTQYF
DNA: TGTGCCAGCAGTCTCAGACAGGGGCGCACAGATACGCAGTATTTT

V: TRBV27
J: TRBJ2-7
size: -
D: TRBD1
CDR3: CASSLSGQTGSEQYF
DNA: TGTGCCAGCAGTTTATCAGGGCAGACAGGGTCCGAGCAGTACTTC

V: TRBV12-3/TRBV12-4
J: TRBJ1-3
size: -
D: TRBD1
CDR3: CASSPGTGGRGNTIYF
DNA: TGTGCCAGCAGTCCCGGGACAGGCGGCCGGGGAAACACCATATATTTT

V: TRBV28
J: TRBJ2-1
size: -
D: -
CDR3: CASSLRLANPYNEQFF
DNA: TGTGCCAGCAGTTTAAGGCTAGCTAATCCCTACAATGAGCAGTTCTTC

V: TRBV27
J: TRBJ2-7
size: -
D: TRBD1
CDR3: CASSREGQGANEQYF
DNA: TGTGCCAGCAGTCGGGAAGGACAGGGGGCGAACGAGCAGTACTTC

V: TRBV13
J: TRBJ2-1
size: -
D: TRBD1
CDR3: CASSSRKGAIRNEQFF
DNA: TGTGCCAGCAGCTCGAGGAAGGGGGCTATTCGGAATGAGCAGTTCTTC

V: TRBV24-1
J: TRBJ2-3
size: few
D: -
CDR3: CATSDSFTQYF
DNA: TGTGCCACCAGTGATTCCTTTACGCAGTATTTT

V: TRBV5-1
J: TRBJ2-5
size: -
D: TRBD2
CDR3: CASSLVSVSGRAQYF
DNA: TGCGCCAGCAGCTTGGTCTCGGTCTCAGGGAGGGCCCAGTACTTC

V: TRBV27
J: TRBJ1-5
size: few
D: -
CDR3: CASSLSAVQPQHF
DNA: TGTGCCAGCAGTTTATCGGCGGTTCAGCCCCAGCATTTT

V: TRBV2
J: TRBJ2-1
size: few
D: -
CDR3: CASSEIRSYNEQFF
DNA: TGTGCCAGCAGTGAAATTCGCTCCTACAATGAGCAGTTCTTC

V: TRBV27
J: TRBJ1-4
size: few
D: TRBD1
CDR3: CASRDRALEKLFF
DNA: TGTGCCAGCCGAGACAGGGCTCTTGAAAAACTGTTTTTT

V: TRBV5-4
J: TRBJ2-1
size: -
D: -
CDR3: CASTYGSSYNEQFF
DNA: TGTGCCAGTACCTATGGGAGCTCCTACAATGAGCAGTTCTTC

V: TRBV6-1
J: TRBJ1-1
size: -
D: TRBD1
CDR3: CASSRGTALPRGTEAFF
DNA: TGTGCCAGCAGCCGTGGGACAGCCCTCCCGCGAGGCACTGAAGCTTTCTTT

V: TRBV14
J: TRBJ2-2
size: -
D: -
CDR3: CASSKVTGELFF
DNA: TGTGCCAGCAGCAAGGTGACCGGGGAGCTGTTTTTT

V: TRBV2
J: TRBJ2-3
size: -
D: -
CDR3: CASSPGNSTDTQYF
DNA: TGTGCCAGCAGCCCAGGGAATAGCACAGATACGCAGTATTTT

V: TRBV29-1
J: TRBJ2-1
size: -
D: -
CDR3: CSVEEGTSPYNEQFF
DNA: TGCAGCGTTGAAGAGGGGACATCTCCCTACAATGAGCAGTTCTTC

V: TRBV9
J: TRBJ2-3
size: few
D: -
CDR3: CASSVEAGASTDTQYF
DNA: TGTGCCAGCAGCGTAGAGGCGGGGGCTAGCACAGATACGCAGTATTTT

V: TRBV5-1
J: TRBJ2-1
size: -
D: -
CDR3: CASSLELGQSEQFF
DNA: TGCGCCAGCAGCTTGGAACTAGGACAGAGTGAGCAGTTCTTC

V: TRBV4-1
J: TRBJ2-3
size: -
D: -
CDR3: CASSQGPLERTDTQYF
DNA: TGCGCCAGCAGCCAAGGGCCTCTGGAACGCACAGATACGCAGTATTTT

V: TRBV5-8
J: TRBJ2-5
size: many
D: TRBD2
CDR3: CASRPGLAGGETQYF
DNA: TGTGCCAGCAGACCCGGACTAGCTGGGGGAGAGACCCAGTACTTC

V: TRBV5-6
J: TRBJ2-3
size: many
D: -
CDR3: CATGEDGGGDTQYF
DNA: TGTGCCACAGGAGAAGACGGTGGGGGGGATACGCAGTATTTT

V: TRBV15
J: TRBJ2-7
size: -
D: -
CDR3: CATSRDRRLTSDEQYF
DNA: TGTGCCACCAGCAGAGATAGGAGGTTGACCTCAGACGAGCAGTACTTC

V: TRBV5-1
J: TRBJ2-7
size: many
D: TRBD2
CDR3: CASSNGTSGTREQYF
DNA: TGCGCCAGCAGCAATGGGACTAGCGGGACCAGGGAGCAGTACTTC

V: TRBV5-5
J: TRBJ2-5
size: -
D: -
CDR3: CASSLVRGPQGAQYF
DNA: TGTGCCAGCAGCTTGGTTCGGGGGCCCCAAGGGGCCCAGTACTTC

V: TRBV28
J: TRBJ2-7
size: few
D: TRBD2
CDR3: CASSFLAGGGEQYF
DNA: TGTGCCAGCAGTTTCCTAGCGGGAGGCGGCGAGCAGTACTTC

V: TRBV28
J: TRBJ2-7
size: -
D: -
CDR3: CASSPLLREQYF
DNA: TGTGCCAGCAGCCCGTTGTTGCGCGAGCAGTACTTC

V: TRBV5-1
J: TRBJ1-4
size: -
D: -
CDR3: CASSLRGQISATNEKLFF
DNA: TGCGCCAGCAGCTTGCGTGGGCAGATTTCTGCAACTAATGAAAAACTGTTTTTT

V: TRBV5-1
J: TRBJ2-5
size: -
D: TRBD2
CDR3: CASMLGGEQYF
DNA: TGCGCCAGCATGCTTGGGGGGGAGCAGTACTTC

V: TRBV20-1
J: TRBJ2-7
size: -
D: TRBD2
CDR3: CSAHLGLADAYEQYF
DNA: TGCAGTGCTCACCTTGGACTAGCTGATGCCTACGAGCAGTACTTC

V: TRBV27
J: TRBJ2-7
size: once
D: -
CDR3: CASRAQTVYEQYF
DNA: TGTGCCAGCAGAGCGCAGACTGTCTACGAGCAGTACTTC

V: TRBV12-3/TRBV12-4
J: TRBJ2-5
size: many
D: TRBD1
CDR3: CASSPGKGAFETQYF
DNA: TGTGCCAGCAGTCCAGGCAAGGGGGCCTTCGAGACCCAGTACTTC

V: TRBV20-1
J: TRBJ2-3
size: few
D: TRBD1
CDR3: CSATPGQGNTDTQYF
DNA: TGCAGTGCAACTCCGGGACAGGGGAACACAGATACGCAGTATTTT

V: TRBV7-9
J: TRBJ2-1
size: -
D: TRBD1
CDR3: CASWDRDNEQFF
DNA: TGTGCCAGCTGGGACAGGGACAATGAGCAGTTCTTC

V: TRBV27
J: TRBJ2-1
size: -
D: TRBD2
CDR3: CASSASGSHNEQFF
DNA: TGTGCCAGCAGTGCTAGCGGGAGTCACAATGAGCAGTTCTTC

V: TRBV7-3
J: TRBJ1-1
size: -
D: -
CDR3: CASSSLPGVSTEAFF
DNA: TGTGCCAGCAGCTCCCTCCCGGGGGTCAGCACTGAAGCTTTCTTT

V: TRBV5-5
J: TRBJ1-5
size: few
D: TRBD1
CDR3: CASSLRGQGNQPQHF
DNA: TGTGCCAGCAGCTTGAGGGGACAGGGTAATCAGCCCCAGCATTTT

V: TRBV24-1
J: TRBJ2-1
size: -
D: TRBD2
CDR3: CATSDVAGGPDEQFF
DNA: TGTGCCACCAGTGATGTAGCGGGAGGGCCTGATGAGCAGTTCTTC

V: TRBV18
J: TRBJ2-7
size: many
D: -
CDR3: CASSPRETYEQYF
DNA: TGTGCCAGCTCACCACGAGAGACCTACGAGCAGTACTTC

V: TRBV20-1
J: TRBJ2-4
size: -
D: -
CDR3: CSAKTGSDAKNIQYF
DNA: TGCAGTGCGAAAACAGGGTCTGACGCCAAAAACATTCAGTACTTC

V: TRBV10-3
J: TRBJ2-3
size: many
D: TRBD2
CDR3: CATGDYNTPDTQYF
DNA: TGTGCCACTGGGGACTACAACACACCAGATACGCAGTATTTT

V: TRBV28
J: TRBJ1-6
size: -
D: -
CDR3: CASSPRIMDNSPLHF
DNA: TGTGCCAGCAGTCCCAGGATAATGGATAATTCACCCCTCCACTTT